This TCR beta chain was identified in a study of identical twins. The V and J ends lost 0 bases and 3 bases respectively, with 15 bases between them. Germline V gene lookup returns CDR1 SGHRS and CDR2 YFSETQ. The CDR3 spans 16 residues. This clonotype was found a few times. TCRdb re-called the 5' RACE reads with MiXCR, one entry per CDR3 protein. Among just under 550,000 distinct CDR3 sequences listed, roughly 15% were seen once. This same sample was also taken into another study, of yellow fever vaccine responses in identical twins.

Material: CD4+ T cells sorted from blood. This receptor was taken from a woman younger than 30 in good health. The chain combines TRBV5-1 with TRBJ1-1; unclear D gene. CDR3 amino acids: CASSLGHSRSDTEAFF. The CDR3, as DNA: TGCGCCAGCAGCTTGGGCCATAGTAGGTCCGACACTGAAGCTTTCTTT.